One T cell receptor (beta chain) is described in this entry. What it binds is unknown. The table came from immunoSEQ multiplex PCR; TCRdb's copy has only in-frame clones and leaves some out. The profile shows 100,000 or so clones, under 90% of them singletons. The CDR3 is 14 amino acids. Germline loops: CDR1 SGHNT, CDR2 YENEEA. With 5 bases removed from V and 4 bases from J, the gap between germline ends came to 9 bases. The sample originates from a study of OX40 agonist ivuxolimab in advanced cancers. Study as a whole: Clinicians treated patients with ivuxolimab, an agonistic anti-OX40 (CD134) antibody. Patients received ivuxolimab, an intravenous treatment, every 2 weeks at 0.01 to 10 mg/kg. Study-wide results and limits: At 0.1 to 3.0 mg/kg, clonal expansion of CD4+ and CD8+ blood T cells had occurred by week 6. Expanded clones tended on average to be more numerous among CD8+ T cells than CD4+.

Source: CD4+ or CD8+ T cells sorted from blood, taken in a trial of the OX40 agonist ivuxolimab. The chain has TRBV11-3 and TRBJ2-6; D is uncertain. The sequence derives from an adult with an advanced solid tumor such as melanoma, head and neck, liver or kidney cancer. In DNA, the CDR3 is TGTGCCAGCAGCGGCGGTGTGGGGGCCAACGTCCTGACTTTC. Protein sequence: CASSGGVGANVLTF.